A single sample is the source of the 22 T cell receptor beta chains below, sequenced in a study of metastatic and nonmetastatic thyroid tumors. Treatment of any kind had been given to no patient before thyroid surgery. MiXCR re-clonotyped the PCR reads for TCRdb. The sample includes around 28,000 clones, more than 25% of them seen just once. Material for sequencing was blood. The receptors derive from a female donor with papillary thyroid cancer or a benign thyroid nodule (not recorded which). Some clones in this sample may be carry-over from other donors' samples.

CDR3 in DNA: TGTGCCAGCAGCCAAGCGTCGGGAGGTAATTCACCCCTCCACTTT. Its translation is CASSQASGGNSPLHF. This chain uses TRBV3-1 with TRBJ1-6; D uncertain. The CDR3 covers 15 residues. Trimming pared 1 base from V and 6 bases from J, leaving 10 bases between. Germline V lookup: CDR1 LGHDT, CDR2 YNNKEL (reference sequence). The entire variable domain, with the rest obtained from reference TRBV3-1 and TRBJ1-6, is as follows: DTAVSQTPKYLVTQMGNDKSIKCEQNLGHDTMYWYKQDSKKFLKIMFSYNNKELIINETVPNRFSPKSPDKAHLNLHINSLELGDSAVYFCASSQASGGNSPLHFGNGTRLTVT.

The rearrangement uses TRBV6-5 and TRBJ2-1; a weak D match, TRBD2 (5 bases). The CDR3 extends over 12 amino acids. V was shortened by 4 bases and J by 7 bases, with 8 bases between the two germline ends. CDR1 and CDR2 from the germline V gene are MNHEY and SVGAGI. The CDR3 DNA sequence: TGTGCCAGCAGTTCGGACTTAAATGAGCAGTTCTTC. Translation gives CASSSDLNEQFF.

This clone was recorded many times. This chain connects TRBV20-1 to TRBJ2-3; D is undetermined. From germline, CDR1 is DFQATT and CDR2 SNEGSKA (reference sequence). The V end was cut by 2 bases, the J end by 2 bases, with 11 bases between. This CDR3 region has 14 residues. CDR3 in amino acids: CSARSQVYTDTQYF. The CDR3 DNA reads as TGCAGTGCTAGAAGCCAGGTATACACAGATACGCAGTATTTT.

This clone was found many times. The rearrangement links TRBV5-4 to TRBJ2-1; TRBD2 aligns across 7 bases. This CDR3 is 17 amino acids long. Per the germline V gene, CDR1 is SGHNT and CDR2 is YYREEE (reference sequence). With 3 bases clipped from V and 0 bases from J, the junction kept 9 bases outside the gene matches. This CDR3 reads CASSWGPLASSYNEQFF. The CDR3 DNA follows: TGTGCCAGCAGCTGGGGACCACTAGCGAGCTCCTACAATGAGCAGTTCTTC.

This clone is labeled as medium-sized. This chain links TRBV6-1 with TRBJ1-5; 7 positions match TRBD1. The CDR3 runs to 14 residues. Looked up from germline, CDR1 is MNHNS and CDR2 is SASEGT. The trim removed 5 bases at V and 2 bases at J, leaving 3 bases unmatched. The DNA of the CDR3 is TGTGCCAGCAGTATTGGACAGGGCAATCAGCCCCAGCATTTT. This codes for CASSIGQGNQPQHF.

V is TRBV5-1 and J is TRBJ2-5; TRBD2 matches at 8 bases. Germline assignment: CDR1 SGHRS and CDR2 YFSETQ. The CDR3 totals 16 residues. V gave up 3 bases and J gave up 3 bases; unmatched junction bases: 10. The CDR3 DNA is TGCGCCAGCAGCTGGATACTAGCGGAGACCGAAGAGACCCAGTACTTC. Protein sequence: CASSWILAETEETQYF. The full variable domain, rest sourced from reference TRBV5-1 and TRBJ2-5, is KAGVTQTPRYLIKTRGQQVTLSCSPISGHRSVSWYQQTPGQGLQFLFEYFSETQRNKGNFPGRFSGRQFSNSRSEMNVSTLELGDSALYLCASSWILAETEETQYFGPGTRLLVL.

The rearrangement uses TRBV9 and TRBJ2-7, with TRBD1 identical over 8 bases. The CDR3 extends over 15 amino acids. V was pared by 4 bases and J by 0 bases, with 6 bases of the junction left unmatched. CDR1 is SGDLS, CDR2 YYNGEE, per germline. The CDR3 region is CASSPGQGDSYEQYF. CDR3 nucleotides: TGTGCCAGCAGCCCAGGACAGGGAGACTCCTACGAGCAGTACTTC.

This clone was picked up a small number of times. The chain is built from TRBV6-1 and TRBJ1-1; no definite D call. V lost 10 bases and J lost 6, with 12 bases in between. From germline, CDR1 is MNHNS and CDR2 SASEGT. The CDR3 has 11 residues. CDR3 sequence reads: CATSEESEAFF. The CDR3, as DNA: TGTGCCACCTCGGAGGAGTCTGAAGCTTTCTTT.

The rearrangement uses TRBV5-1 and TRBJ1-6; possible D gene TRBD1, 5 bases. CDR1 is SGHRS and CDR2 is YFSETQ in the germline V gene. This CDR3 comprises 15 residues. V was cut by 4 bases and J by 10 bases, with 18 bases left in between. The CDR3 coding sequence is TGCGCCAGCAGCCCTACTGACAGCCTAATATCACCCCTCCACTTT. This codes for CASSPTDSLISPLHF. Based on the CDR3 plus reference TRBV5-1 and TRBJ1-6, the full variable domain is KAGVTQTPRYLIKTRGQQVTLSCSPISGHRSVSWYQQTPGQGLQFLFEYFSETQRNKGNFPGRFSGRQFSNSRSEMNVSTLELGDSALYLCASSPTDSLISPLHFGNGTRLTVT.

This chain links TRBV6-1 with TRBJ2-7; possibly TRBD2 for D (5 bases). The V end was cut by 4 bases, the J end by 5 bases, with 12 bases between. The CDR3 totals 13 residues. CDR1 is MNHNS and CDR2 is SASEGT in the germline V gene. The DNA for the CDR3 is TGTGCCAGCAGTGTAGCCCCGGGGAACGAGCAGTACTTC. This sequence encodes CASSVAPGNEQYF.

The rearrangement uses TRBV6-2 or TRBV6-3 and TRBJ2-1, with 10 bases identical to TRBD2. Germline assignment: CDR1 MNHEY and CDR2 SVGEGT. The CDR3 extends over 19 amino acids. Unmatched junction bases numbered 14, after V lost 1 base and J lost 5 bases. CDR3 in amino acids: CASSYYPGSSGSSHNEQFF. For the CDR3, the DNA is TGTGCCAGCAGTTACTATCCTGGTTCTAGCGGGAGTTCCCACAATGAGCAGTTCTTC.

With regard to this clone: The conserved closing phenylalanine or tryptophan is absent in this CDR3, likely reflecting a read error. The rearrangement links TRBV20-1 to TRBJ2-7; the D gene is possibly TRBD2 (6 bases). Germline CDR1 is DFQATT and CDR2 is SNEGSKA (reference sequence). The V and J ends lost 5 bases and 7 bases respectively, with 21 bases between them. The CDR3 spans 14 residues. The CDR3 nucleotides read TGCAGTGCTCCCGAAGCGGGCCTTTCTAGGGAGCAGTACCTC. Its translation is CSAPEAGLSREQYL.

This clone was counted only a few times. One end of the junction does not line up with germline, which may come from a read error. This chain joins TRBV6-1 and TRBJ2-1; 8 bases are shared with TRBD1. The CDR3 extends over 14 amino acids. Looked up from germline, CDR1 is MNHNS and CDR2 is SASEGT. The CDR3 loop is CASSDWTGLNEQFF. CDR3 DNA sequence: TGCGCCAGCAGTGATTGGACAGGGCTCAATGAGCAGTTCTTC.

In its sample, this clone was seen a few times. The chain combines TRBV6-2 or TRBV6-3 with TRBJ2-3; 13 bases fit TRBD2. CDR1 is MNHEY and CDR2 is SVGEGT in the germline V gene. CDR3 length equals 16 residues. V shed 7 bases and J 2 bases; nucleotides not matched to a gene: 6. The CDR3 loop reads CASTWTSGGVTDTQYF. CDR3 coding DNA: TGTGCCAGCACCTGGACTAGCGGGGGTGTCACAGATACGCAGTATTTT.

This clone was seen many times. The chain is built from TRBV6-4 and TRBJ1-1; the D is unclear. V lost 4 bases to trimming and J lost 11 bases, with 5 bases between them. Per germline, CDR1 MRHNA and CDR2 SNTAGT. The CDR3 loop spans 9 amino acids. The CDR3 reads CASSVEAFF. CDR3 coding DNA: TGTGCCAGCAGTGTCGAGGCTTTCTTT.

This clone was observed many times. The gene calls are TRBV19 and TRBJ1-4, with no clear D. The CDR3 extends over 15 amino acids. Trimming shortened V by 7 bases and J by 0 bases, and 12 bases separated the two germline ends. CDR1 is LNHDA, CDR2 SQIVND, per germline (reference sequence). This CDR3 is CASNTAGATNEKLFF. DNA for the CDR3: TGTGCCAGTAATACCGCCGGAGCAACTAATGAAAAACTGTTTTTT.

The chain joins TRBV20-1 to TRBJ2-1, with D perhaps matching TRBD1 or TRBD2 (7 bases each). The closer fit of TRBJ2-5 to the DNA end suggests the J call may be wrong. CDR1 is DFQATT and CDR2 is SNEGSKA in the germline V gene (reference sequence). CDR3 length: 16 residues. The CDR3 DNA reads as TGCAGTGCTAGAGACTCATACAGGGGAGGGGGTGAGACCCAGTACTTC. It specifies CSARDSYRGGGETQYF.

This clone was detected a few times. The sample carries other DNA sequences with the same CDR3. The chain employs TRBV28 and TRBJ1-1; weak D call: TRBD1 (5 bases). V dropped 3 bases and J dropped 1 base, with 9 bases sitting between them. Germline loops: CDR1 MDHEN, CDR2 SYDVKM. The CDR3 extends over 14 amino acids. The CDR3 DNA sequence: TGTGCCAGCAGTTTCCCGGGGCCGAACACTGAAGCTTTCTTT. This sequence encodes CASSFPGPNTEAFF.

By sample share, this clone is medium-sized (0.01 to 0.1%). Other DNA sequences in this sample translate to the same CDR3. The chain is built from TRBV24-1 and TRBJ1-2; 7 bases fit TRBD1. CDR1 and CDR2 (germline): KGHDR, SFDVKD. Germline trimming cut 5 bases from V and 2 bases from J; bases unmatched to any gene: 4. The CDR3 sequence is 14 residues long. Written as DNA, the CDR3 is TGTGCCACCAGTGTTTCGACAGGGAACTATGGCTACACCTTC. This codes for CATSVSTGNYGYTF.

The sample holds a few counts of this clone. The DNA for the CDR3 is TGTGCCAGCAGTTACTCTCGTACTAGCGGGAGCAACGAGCAGTACTTC. Encoded protein: CASSYSRTSGSNEQYF. The chain employs TRBV6-6 and TRBJ2-7; 11 bases map to TRBD2. This CDR3 has 16 residues. Germline V CDR1 and CDR2: MNHNY, SVGAGI (reference sequence). The V gene end was trimmed by 0 bases and the J gene end by 5 bases; junction bases not matched to a gene: 6.

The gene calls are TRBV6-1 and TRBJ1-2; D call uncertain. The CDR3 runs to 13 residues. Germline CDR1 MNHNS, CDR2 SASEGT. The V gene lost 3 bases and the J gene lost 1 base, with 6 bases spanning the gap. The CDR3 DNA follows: TGTGCCAGCAGTGACGGAGGTAACTATGGCTACACCTTC. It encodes CASSDGGNYGYTF.

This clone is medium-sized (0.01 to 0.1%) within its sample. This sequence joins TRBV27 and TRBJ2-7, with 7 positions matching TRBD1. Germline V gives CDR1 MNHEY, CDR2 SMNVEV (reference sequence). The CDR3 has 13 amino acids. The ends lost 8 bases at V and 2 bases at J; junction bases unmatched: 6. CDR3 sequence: CASGSGQTYEQYF. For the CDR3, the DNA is TGTGCCAGCGGGTCGGGACAGACCTACGAGCAGTACTTC.